This TCR beta chain was observed in a study of T cell repertoires in cytomegalovirus infection. This clonotype was found many times. The target antigen is unknown. Using its own MiXCR run on the reads, TCRdb lists one record per CDR3 protein. The sample shows some 920,000 distinct CDR3 sequences, approximately 31% of them seen only once. This CDR3 has 15 residues. CDR1 is SEHNR and CDR2 is FQNEAQ in the germline V gene (reference sequence). Deletions cut 0 bases from V and 4 bases from J, with 11 bases between. This clonotype was sampled from a human donor in good health (CMV status not recorded). Some clones in this sample may be carry-over from other donors' samples. The V gene is TRBV7-9, the J gene TRBJ2-3; TRBD2 might be the D (6 bases). This material consisted of cultured CD8+ T cells from PBMCs, taken from culture after CMV antigen stimulation. CDR3 protein: CASSLAGSGADTQYF. The CDR3, as DNA: TGTGCCAGCAGCTTAGCCGGATCGGGGGCAGATACGCAGTATTTT.